These 14 T cell receptor beta chains were all obtained from the same sample, sequenced in a study of tumor-infiltrating lymphocytes in primary liver carcinoma. Using a constant-region primer together with ProtoScript II reverse transcriptase, TCR beta cDNA was made from approximately 0.55 ug of total RNA. Modified slightly, ARM-PCR produced TCR beta libraries over three nested multiplex PCR rounds. TRBV1-TRBV30 forward primers and a C-beta reverse primer were used in the first two PCR rounds, which each ran for around 11 cycles. TCRdb re-analysed the multiplex PCR reads in MiXCR, keeping a single row per CDR3 protein. The sample holds 300,000 to 350,000 distinct CDR3 sequences, about 61% seen once. The blood RNA (from unsorted whole blood) was obtained, and germline DNA was also extracted. Specimen: peripheral blood. All receptors come from a middle-aged man with primary liver carcinoma and hepatitis B virus infection.

The table lists this clonotype with many counts. This sequence joins TRBV6-5 and TRBJ1-2; no clear D. The V gene's germline CDR1 is MNHEY and CDR2 SVGAGI. This CDR3 has 15 residues. Trimming took off 2 bases at V and 2 bases at J, with 12 bases between the two ends. The DNA of the CDR3 is TGTGCCAGCAGTTACACGGAGGAGATAAACTATGGCTACACCTTC. Its translation is CASSYTEEINYGYTF.

About this clonotype: The junction shows a germline mismatch at one end, possibly a read error. The chain combines TRBV11-2 with TRBJ2-5, with 7 bases lining up with TRBD2. The CDR3 is 15 amino acids. Germline CDR1 SGHAT, CDR2 FQNNGV. Written as DNA, the CDR3 is TGTGCAAGCAGCTTTGCTAGCGGCCTAGGGGAGACCCTGTACTTC. Translation gives CASSFASGLGETLYF.

Concerning this clonotype: Its ends do not fully match the called genes, so a read error is possible. The chain recombines TRBV4-2 with TRBJ2-3; 9 bases map to TRBD2. The germline V gene encodes CDR1 LGHNA and CDR2 YNFKEQ. This CDR3 region has 15 residues. Here the CDR3 reads CASRPTGTSTDTKYF. CDR3 coding DNA: TGTGCCAGCAGGCCAACCGGGACTAGCACAGATACGAAGTATTTT.

The chain joins TRBV7-9 to TRBJ2-3; D might be TRBD2 (6 bases). The germline gives CDR1 SEHNR, CDR2 FQNEAQ (reference sequence). With 4 bases removed from V and 4 bases from J, the gap between germline ends came to 9 bases. The CDR3 sequence is 13 residues long. The CDR3 protein is CASSYSSADTQYF. As DNA, the CDR3 is TGTGCCAGCAGCTACTCTAGCGCAGATACGCAGTATTTT.

This clonotype has just a few counts. One base away lies a much larger clone, so this may be a sequencing read error. The chain links TRBV12-3 or TRBV12-4 to TRBJ1-5; D is perhaps TRBD1 (5 bases). The CDR3 sequence is 15 residues long. The CDR3 sequence: CANSFSRGDSGPQHF. CDR3 bases: TGTGCCAACAGTTTTTCCCGGGGGGATTCTGGGCCCCAGCATTTT.

About this clonotype: A single base separates this from a much larger clone, so it may be a read error. The genes are TRBV10-1 and TRBJ2-1, with D hard to call. Per the germline V gene, CDR1 is WNHNN and CDR2 is SYGVQD (reference sequence). This CDR3 has 14 residues. Here the CDR3 reads CVSSESAPYNEQFF. The CDR3 nucleotides read TGCGTCAGCAGTGAGTCGGCCCCTTACAATGAGCAGTTCTTC.

With respect to this clonotype: A read error is possible here, since a much larger clone lies one base away. The gene calls are TRBV10-3 and TRBJ2-7, with D perhaps assigned TRBD1 or TRBD2 (6 bases each). In germline, CDR1 is ENHRY, CDR2 SYGVKD. The CDR3 totals 14 residues. CDR3 sequence (DNA): TGTACCATCAGTGGGGGCAGGGGAGGCTACGAGCAGTACTTC. Amino acids: CTISGGRGGYEQYF.

Comment on this clonotype: A much larger clone lies one base from this, so it may be a read error. The chain employs TRBV6-6 and TRBJ2-7; the D gene is possibly TRBD2 (5 bases). Deletions cut 10 bases from V and 2 bases from J, with 12 bases between. The CDR3 extends over 12 amino acids. Germline V gives CDR1 MNHNY, CDR2 SVGAGI (reference sequence). Here the CDR3 reads CATEGSTYEQYF. Here the CDR3 DNA reads TGTGCCACTGAGGGATCCACCTACGAGCAGTACTTC.

This clonotype was picked up many times. The chain recombines TRBV10-3 with TRBJ2-2; TRBD1 matches 9 bases. V lost 8 bases, J lost 4 bases, and 8 bases stayed unmatched. This CDR3 region has 15 residues. CDR1 is ENHRY and CDR2 is SYGVKD in the germline V gene. In nucleotides, the CDR3 is TGTGCCATCCAAACCGGGACAGGGCGCACCGGGGAGCTGTTTTTT. Translation gives CAIQTGTGRTGELFF.

There are a few counts of this clonotype. The chain has TRBV5-1 and TRBJ2-7, with D perhaps TRBD1 (6 bases). Germline V CDR1 and CDR2: SGHRS, YFSETQ. V lost 0 bases, J lost 0 bases, and 10 bases lay in between. The CDR3 has 15 amino acids. CDR3 loop: CASSLEPGDSYEQYF. In DNA, the CDR3 is TGCGCCAGCAGCTTGGAACCAGGGGACTCCTACGAGCAGTACTTC.

About this clonotype: A much larger clonotype is one base distant, so this may be a read error. The V and J genes are TRBV6-5 and TRBJ2-5, with D perhaps matching TRBD2 (5 bases). The CDR3 sequence is 14 residues long. Germline values: CDR1 MNHEY, CDR2 SVGAGI. The CDR3 is CANSYSAVGETQYF. CDR3 DNA sequence: TGTGCCAACAGTTACTCAGCGGTTGGGGAGACCCAGTACTTC.

Note on this clonotype: This clone may be a read error of a much larger clone one base away. The chain combines TRBV6-1 with TRBJ1-1, with D maybe TRBD1 (6 bases). Trimming removed 3 bases at V and 6 bases at J, with 17 bases between. From germline, CDR1 is MNHNS and CDR2 SASEGT. CDR3 size: 15 residues. The CDR3 loop is CASSDPWGPGAEAFF. The DNA of the CDR3 is TGTGCCAGCAGTGATCCATGGGGGCCGGGGGCTGAAGCTTTCTTT.

At least ten counts were recorded for this clonotype. This chain uses TRBV6-5 with TRBJ2-5; D might be TRBD1 or TRBD2, each matching 6 bases. V was shortened by 4 bases and J by 5 bases, with 14 bases between the two germline ends. The germline V gene encodes CDR1 MNHEY and CDR2 SVGAGI. This CDR3 region has 14 residues. CDR3 region: CASSWNGGGETQYF. In DNA, the CDR3 is TGTGCCAGCAGTTGGAACGGAGGGGGGGAGACCCAGTACTTC.

On this clonotype itself: Its ends do not fully match the called genes, so a read error is possible. The chain links TRBV10-3 to TRBJ1-4, with TRBD1 matching 8 bases. Germline V CDR1 and CDR2: ENHRY, SYGVKD. The CDR3 loop spans 15 amino acids. DNA for the CDR3: TGTGCCATCAGTAAGTGGACAGGGAGAGATGAAAAGCTGTTTTTT. Translating gives CAISKWTGRDEKLFF.